The next 28 T cell receptor beta chains were all read from a single sample in a study of vaccination and CD4 T cells after COVID-19. No cognate antigen is known for these TCRs. Cultured CD4+ T cell DNA underwent sequencing with the Oncomine TCR Beta short-read assay. A single record per CDR3 protein comes from TCRdb applying MiXCR to the PCR reads. The table shows about 18,000 distinct CDR3 sequences, with over 75% occurring only once. Treatment in this sample: 10-day PBMC culture with coronavirus spike peptide pools or control peptides (ViraFEST assay). Here the sequenced sample was CD4+ T cells from blood, cultured in vitro, taken after SARS-CoV-2 vaccination. Source of these receptors: a human donor who received a COVID-19 vaccine.

This clonotype was seen a handful of times. J is TRBJ2-3 and V is TRBV20-1; TRBD2 agrees at 8 bases. Losses at the gene ends were 6 bases for V and 1 base for J; bases not matched to a gene: 6. This CDR3 contains 14 residues. Germline lookup yields CDR1 DFQATT and CDR2 SNEGSKA (reference sequence). The CDR3 DNA reads as TGCAGTGCCTTTTTAGCGGGGCGCACAGATACGCAGTATTTT. It specifies CSAFLAGRTDTQYF.

CDR3 nucleotides: TGTGCTAGTGGTTTGGAGGGGGCGCCTGGCTATAATTCACCCCTCCACTTT. As protein: CASGLEGAPGYNSPLHF. This chain joins TRBV12-5 and TRBJ1-6, with 7 bases identical to TRBD1. This CDR3 comprises 17 residues. Germline CDR1 is LGHNT and CDR2 is FRNRAP. V dropped 1 base and J dropped 3; count of bases not matched to a gene: 6.

The chain is built from TRBV20-1 and TRBJ1-6; the match to TRBD1 covers 8 bases. The J segment lost 8 bases and the V segment lost 4 bases, leaving 13 bases of the junction unmatched. The CDR3 sequence is 16 residues long. Germline assignment: CDR1 DFQATT and CDR2 SNEGSKA (reference sequence). The CDR3 protein is CSATKQGGNIYSPLHF. CDR3 DNA sequence: TGCAGTGCTACCAAACAGGGGGGAAATATTTATTCACCCCTCCACTTT.

The V gene is TRBV6-1, the J gene TRBJ1-2; TRBD1 matches 7 bases. The germline CDR1 and CDR2 sequences are MNHNS and SASEGT. Trimming cost V 5 bases and J 8 bases; bases outside gene matches: 8. The CDR3 runs to 13 residues. CDR3 bases: TGTGCCAGCAGTACACAGGGGTTTGGAGGCTACACCTTC. It encodes CASSTQGFGGYTF.

In this sample, this clonotype turned up once. The chain links TRBV20-1 to TRBJ2-2; 11 bases are a match to TRBD2. CDR3 size: 14 residues. Unmatched junction bases numbered 5, after V lost 5 bases and J lost 6 bases. Per the germline V gene, CDR1 is DFQATT and CDR2 is SNEGSKA (reference sequence). The CDR3 protein is CSAEIAGGPGELFF. The CDR3 DNA is TGCAGTGCTGAAATAGCGGGGGGGCCCGGGGAGCTGTTTTTT.

V gene TRBV7-6 combines with J gene TRBJ2-1; D unresolved. Trimming removed 2 bases at V and 0 bases at J, with 8 bases between. This CDR3 has 15 amino acids. CDR1 and CDR2 from the germline V gene are SGHVS and FNYEAQ. This CDR3 reads CASSLSRASYNEQFF. The DNA of the CDR3 is TGTGCCAGCAGCTTAAGTCGGGCCTCCTACAATGAGCAGTTCTTC.

The chain uses TRBV2 and TRBJ1-1, with D maybe TRBD1 (6 bases). Germline CDR1 and CDR2: SNHLY and FYNNEI. V was pared by 5 bases and J by 3 bases, with 13 bases between. The CDR3 extends over 14 amino acids. The CDR3 loop reads CASSSQGTDTEAFF. The CDR3 nucleotides read TGTGCCAGCAGTTCACAGGGTACGGACACTGAAGCTTTCTTT.

The chain carries TRBV12-3 or TRBV12-4 and TRBJ1-5; 9 nucleotides line up with TRBD1. This CDR3 has 15 residues. The V gene end was trimmed by 5 bases and the J gene end by 7 bases; junction bases not matched to a gene: 9. This chain's CDR3 is CASSPRTGATQPQHF. In nucleotides, the CDR3 is TGTGCCAGCAGTCCACGGACAGGGGCGACACAGCCCCAGCATTTT.

The chain links TRBV6-1 to TRBJ1-2; D may be TRBD1 (6 bases). This CDR3 is built from 14 residues. CDR1 is MNHNS, CDR2 SASEGT, per germline. Trimming left V 2 bases short and J 8 bases short, with 15 bases between. CDR3 residues: CASSESTGKGGYTF. As DNA, the CDR3 is TGTGCCAGCAGTGAATCAACAGGGAAAGGCGGCTACACCTTC.

The chain links TRBV6-5 to TRBJ2-3; D remains ambiguous. CDR3 length: 14 amino acids. Germline values: CDR1 MNHEY, CDR2 SVGAGI. V was shortened by 2 bases and J by 0 bases, with 6 bases between the two germline ends. The CDR3 reads CASSYHWSTDTQYF. CDR3 nucleotides: TGTGCCAGCAGTTACCACTGGAGCACAGATACGCAGTATTTT.

This clonotype was recorded once. The J gene is TRBJ1-1, the V gene TRBV7-2, with D possibly being TRBD1 (5 bases). Deletions cut 1 base from V and 4 bases from J, with 16 bases between. This CDR3 is 16 amino acids long. Germline values: CDR1 SGHTA, CDR2 FQGNSA. The CDR3 spells CASSLVLGSGGTEAFF. The CDR3 bases are TGTGCCAGCAGCTTAGTCCTGGGCAGTGGGGGCACTGAAGCTTTCTTT. Full variable domain (missing parts from reference TRBV7-2 and TRBJ1-1): GAGVSQSPSNKVTEKGKDVELRCDPISGHTALYWYRQSLGQGLEFLIYFQGNSAPDKSGLPSDRFSAERTGGSVSTLTIQRTQQEDSAVYLCASSLVLGSGGTEAFFGQGTRLTVV.

DNA of the CDR3: TGTGCCTGGCGGTCACCGATGAACTATGGCTACACCTTC. Its translation: CAWRSPMNYGYTF. V is TRBV30 and J is TRBJ1-2; D not resolved. Trimming removed 5 bases at V and 2 bases at J, with 12 bases between. CDR3 length: 13 amino acids. Germline assignment: CDR1 GTSNPN and CDR2 SVGIG (reference sequence).

The CDR3 region is CATIRRDRDPYSNQPQHF. DNA of the CDR3: TGTGCCACCATCCGCCGGGACAGGGATCCCTATAGCAATCAGCCCCAGCATTTT. This rearrangement joins TRBV24-1 to TRBJ1-5, with TRBD1 identical over 9 bases. Per germline, CDR1 KGHDR and CDR2 SFDVKD. V trimming: 8 bases; J trimming: 0 bases; junction bases outside the gene matches: 13. The CDR3 contains 18 residues.

J is TRBJ2-1 and V is TRBV7-6; no definite D call. Germline V gene data show CDR1 as SGHVS and CDR2 as FNYEAQ. The length of the CDR3 is 15 residues. Trimming stripped 0 bases from V and 6 bases from J, with 12 bases between. The CDR3 spells CASSLAADRLNEQFF. The CDR3 region has the DNA TGTGCCAGCAGCTTAGCCGCCGACCGTCTCAATGAGCAGTTCTTC.

The V and J genes are TRBV24-1 and TRBJ1-2; 7 bases are shared with TRBD1. Germline V gives CDR1 KGHDR, CDR2 SFDVKD. V lost 4 bases and J lost 10; bases outside the gene matches: 5. This CDR3 region has 12 residues. DNA for the CDR3: TGTGCCACCAGTGAACAGGGGATCGACTACACCTTC. Translating gives CATSEQGIDYTF.

This rearrangement joins TRBV27 to TRBJ2-2; the D gene is possibly TRBD1 (5 bases). This CDR3 is 18 amino acids long. Trimming took off 5 bases at V and 0 bases at J, with 19 bases between the two ends. From germline, CDR1 is MNHEY and CDR2 SMNVEV (reference sequence). CDR3 nucleotide sequence: TGTGCCAGCAGTCCTCTAGAGCGCCCCAGGGCGAACACCGGGGAGCTGTTTTTT. Encoded protein: CASSPLERPRANTGELFF.

This chain uses TRBV6-1 with TRBJ1-5, with D possibly TRBD1 on 5 matching bases. The germline gives CDR1 MNHNS, CDR2 SASEGT. V lost 6 bases to trimming and J lost 7 bases, with 28 bases between them. The CDR3 spans 18 residues. The CDR3 spells CASSFTSPGRGYGQPQHF. In DNA, the CDR3 is TGTGCCAGCAGCTTTACATCTCCGGGACGAGGGTACGGACAGCCCCAGCATTTT.

The chain carries TRBV12-3 or TRBV12-4 and TRBJ2-5, with D possibly matching TRBD2 (7 bases). This CDR3 has 14 residues. V lost 0 bases, J lost 5 bases, and 10 bases lay in between. The CDR3 is CASSLAGGRETQYF. The CDR3 DNA follows: TGTGCCAGCAGTTTAGCGGGGGGGCGGGAGACCCAGTACTTC.

The rearrangement joins TRBV14 to TRBJ2-7; TRBD1 agrees at 7 bases. Germline V gene data show CDR1 as SGHDN and CDR2 as FVKESK. V trimming: 4 bases; J trimming: 10 bases; junction bases outside the gene matches: 7. The CDR3 length is 12 residues. The CDR3 region is CASSLGDSVQYF. CDR3 coding DNA: TGTGCCAGCAGCCTCGGGGACAGCGTACAGTACTTC.

The gene calls are TRBV24-1 and TRBJ1-5; 7 positions agree with TRBD1. This CDR3 is built from 13 residues. Germline V CDR1 and CDR2: KGHDR, SFDVKD. J was trimmed by 3 bases and V by 9 bases; bases with no gene match: 4. The CDR3 region is CATEGQDNQPQHF. The CDR3 DNA follows: TGTGCCACCGAAGGACAGGACAATCAGCCCCAGCATTTT.

This sequence joins TRBV20-1 and TRBJ2-7; possible D gene TRBD2, 7 bases. The CDR3 sequence is 14 residues long. Germline V CDR1 and CDR2: DFQATT, SNEGSKA (reference sequence). V shed 2 bases and J shed 2 bases, with 13 bases lying between them. The CDR3 DNA reads TGCAGTGCTAGACTGGGGGGGCAGACCTACGAGCAGTACTTC. It is translated as CSARLGGQTYEQYF.

The chain combines TRBV6-5 with TRBJ1-2, with D possibly matching TRBD1 (5 bases). The germline V and J ends were trimmed by 2 bases and 3 bases, with 13 bases remaining between them. Germline V lookup: CDR1 MNHEY, CDR2 SVGAGI. CDR3 size: 15 residues. This CDR3 is CASSYLPGGDYGYTF. The CDR3 coding sequence is TGTGCCAGCAGTTACCTCCCAGGAGGGGACTATGGCTACACCTTC.

This clonotype has only one observation. The DNA for the CDR3 is TGTGCCAGCAGTGACCGACCATCTAGCACAGATACGCAGTATTTT. The encoded protein is CASSDRPSSTDTQYF. The rearrangement uses TRBV6-4 and TRBJ2-3; D remains unclear. CDR3 size: 15 residues. The germline gives CDR1 MRHNA, CDR2 SNTAGT. Trimming removed 2 bases at V and 0 bases at J, with 9 bases between.

The genes are TRBV7-9 and TRBJ1-1; 9 bases map to TRBD1. The CDR3 length is 13 residues. The germline V gene encodes CDR1 SEHNR and CDR2 FQNEAQ (reference sequence). The J segment lost 3 bases and the V segment lost 5 bases, leaving 1 base of the junction unmatched. This chain's CDR3 is CASSRTGDTEAFF. CDR3 nucleotides: TGTGCCAGCAGCAGGACAGGGGACACTGAAGCTTTCTTT.

The rearrangement links TRBV2 to TRBJ1-2; TRBD1 might be the D (6 bases). CDR1 SNHLY and CDR2 FYNNEI come from the germline V gene. The CDR3 consists of 12 residues. V shed 6 bases and J shed 4 bases, with 9 bases lying between them. This CDR3 is CASRGQSYGYTF. Written as DNA, the CDR3 is TGTGCCAGCAGGGGACAAAGCTATGGCTACACCTTC.

This rearrangement joins TRBV20-1 to TRBJ1-1; the match to TRBD1 covers 9 bases. The ends lost 1 base at V and 4 bases at J; junction bases unmatched: 7. CDR3 length: 15 amino acids. Germline CDR1 is DFQATT and CDR2 is SNEGSKA (reference sequence). This chain's CDR3 is CSARGTKTGGTEAFF. The CDR3 DNA is TGCAGTGCTAGAGGCACTAAGACAGGGGGCACTGAAGCTTTCTTT.

The rearrangement uses TRBV6-1 and TRBJ1-1, with D unclear. Trimming stripped 6 bases from V and 1 base from J, with 12 bases between. The CDR3 totals 14 residues. The germline CDR1 and CDR2 sequences are MNHNS and SASEGT. CDR3 residues: CASRGRTQNTEAFF. DNA of the CDR3: TGTGCCAGCAGAGGACGGACTCAGAACACTGAAGCTTTCTTT.

V is TRBV7-8 and J is TRBJ1-1; 7 bases are shared with TRBD1. Germline CDR1 SGHVS, CDR2 FQNEAQ. The CDR3 covers 15 residues. V lost 7 bases to trimming and J lost 5 bases; unmatched junction nucleotides: 13. CDR3: CASTNAGAGGTEAFF. For the CDR3, the DNA is TGTGCCAGCACCAATGCCGGGGCAGGGGGGACTGAAGCTTTCTTT.